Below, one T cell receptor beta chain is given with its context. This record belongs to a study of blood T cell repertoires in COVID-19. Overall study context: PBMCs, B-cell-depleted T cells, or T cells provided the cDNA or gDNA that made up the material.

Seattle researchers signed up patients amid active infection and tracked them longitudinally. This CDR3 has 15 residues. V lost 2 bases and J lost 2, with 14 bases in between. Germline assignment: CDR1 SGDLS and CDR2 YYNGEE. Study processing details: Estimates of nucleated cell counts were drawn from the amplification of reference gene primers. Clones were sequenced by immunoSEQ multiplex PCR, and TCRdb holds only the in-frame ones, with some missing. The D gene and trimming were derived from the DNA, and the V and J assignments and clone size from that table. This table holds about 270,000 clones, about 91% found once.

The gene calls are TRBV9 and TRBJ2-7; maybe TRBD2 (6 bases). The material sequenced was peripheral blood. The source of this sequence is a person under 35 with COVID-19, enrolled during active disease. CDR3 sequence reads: CASSVGTSRTYEQYF. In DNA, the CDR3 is TGTGCCAGCAGCGTCGGCACTAGCCGCACCTACGAGCAGTACTTC. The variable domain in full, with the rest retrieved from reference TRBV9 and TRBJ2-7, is DSGVTQTPKHLITATGQRVTLRCSPRSGDLSVYWYQQSLDQGLQFLIQYYNGEERAKGNILERFSAQQFPDLHSELNLSSLELGDSALYFCASSVGTSRTYEQYFGPGTRLTVT.